This T cell receptor (beta chain) originates from a study of low-dose radiotherapy and immunotherapy resistance in tumors (dated by TCRdb to between 2022 and 2023). Broadly, across the study: Patients in Cohort 1 were given 0.5 Gy per fraction every 2 weeks, and the prescribed total PTV dose was 6.5 Gy. For Cohort 2, the dose was 1 Gy per fraction given every two weeks, adding up to 13 Gy in total across 26 weeks. Patients were given nivolumab as a 240 mg flat dose every two weeks and ipilimumab at 1 mg/kg every six weeks, with both drugs delivered intravenously. Every two weeks, patients got intravenous cyclophosphamide at 200 mg/m2, given one day ahead of each radiation and immunotherapy administration. Aspirin 300 mg was taken orally once daily by patients for four cycles, starting on cycle 1 day 1. Randomization of trial participants into treatment groups was not performed. Eight patients were included in the translational analysis: three from the first dose cohort and the first five from the second dose cohort.

The time point tag for this specimen amounts to: after trial treatment. The treatment or condition label, as the study defines it: LDRT plus nivolumab, ipilimumab, low-dose cyclophosphamide and aspirin (RACIN trial). The donors took part in RACIN, a single-arm, phase I, dose-escalation trial that combined nivolumab, ipilimumab, aspirin, low-dose cyclophosphamide and low-dose radiotherapy. To be eligible, a patient needed to have an advanced solid tumor that was TIL-negative. In regard to this clonotype: Its antigen is unknown. No much larger clone is present one base from it, and per-base qualities are unavailable.

First-strand cDNA was synthesized using Superscript III and a set of TRAV- and TRBV-specific primers, so that both TCRalpha and TCRbeta chains were covered. A roughly 19-cycle PCR with Phusion amplified the TCRs, pairing a constant-region primer with the adapter that was attached to the V primers. The MessageAmp II aRNA Amplification Kit was used to amplify the isolated mRNA, with in vitro transcription run for more than 15 hours at 37 degrees C. The Dynabeads mRNA DIRECT Purification Kit was used to isolate mRNA for TCR sequencing. A second approximately 23-cycle Phusion PCR added indexed Illumina adapters, and products were purified with AMPure XP beads. TCRalpha and TCRbeta libraries were deep-sequenced on an Illumina MiniSeq instrument. As for the original processing: Using custom Perl scripts, TCR sequences that encoded the same protein were pooled, out-of-frame sequences were dropped, and the abundance of each clonotype was calculated. TCR sequences supported by only a single read were excluded from analysis. The metrics used to describe the repertoires included Shannon entropy, Gini index, clonality, richness, and the frequency of TCRs shared between repertoires. TCRdb applied fastp at Q25 and MiXCR to the public reads, then kept only in-frame beta chains. Rows are combined by CDR3 protein, so each entry shows the most common genes and DNA. None of the V and J calls come from the authors' own analysis; TCRdb made them. Across this sample there are some 38,000 distinct CDR3 sequences, with roughly 20% seen only once. 9.2% of the sample is taken by the ten largest.

Looking up the germline V gene (reference sequence) yields CDR1 MNHEY and CDR2 SMNVEV. Reading from cysteine to phenylalanine, the CDR3 counts 13 amino acids. Just the 39-base CDR3 DNA is kept, in frame starting at base 1. Trimmed from V: 4 bases; trimmed from J: 6 bases; junction bases lacking a gene match: 2. The sequence came from a female donor with ovarian cancer. The chain is made from TRBV27 and TRBJ1-5, with 8 middle bases fitting TRBD1. The sequences come from PBMCs, collected after low-dose radiotherapy plus immunotherapy. The CDR3 in this case is CASSWTGSQPQHF. In nucleotide form, the sequence is TGTGCCAGCAGTTGGACAGGGAGTCAGCCCCAGCATTTT.